The 10 T cell receptor beta chains below come from one sample, sequenced in a study of identical twins. TCRdb recomputed calls from the 5' RACE reads with MiXCR, one row per CDR3 protein. The sample lists hundreds of thousands of distinct CDR3 sequences, 6% to 6.5% occurring once. The sample was naive T cells sorted from blood. These receptors all come from a man aged 18-30 years in good health.

This chain connects TRBV7-9 to TRBJ2-1, with D possibly being TRBD1 or TRBD2 (5 bases each). Trimming cost V 5 bases and J 5 bases, with 13 bases left between them. From germline, CDR1 is SEHNR and CDR2 FQNEAQ (reference sequence). This CDR3 has 14 residues. The DNA for the CDR3 is TGTGCCAGCAGCCCCGGGACGCCGGACAATGAGCAGTTCTTC. Translated, it gives CASSPGTPDNEQFF.

This clonotype was observed a handful of times. The chain employs TRBV4-1 and TRBJ2-3; TRBD2 matches 14 bases. The CDR3 loop spans 19 amino acids. With V trimmed by 2 bases and J by 6 bases, 13 bases remained unmatched. Germline assignment: CDR1 MGHRA and CDR2 YSYEKL. The CDR3 coding sequence is TGCGCCAGCAGCCAATCCGGGACTAGCGGGAGAAGAGGGGGGGATACGCAGTATTTT. It codes for CASSQSGTSGRRGGDTQYF.

This clonotype has a count of ten or more. V usage is TRBV3-1 and J usage is TRBJ1-3; D remains ambiguous. From germline, CDR1 is LGHDT and CDR2 YNNKEL (reference sequence). The CDR3 is 15 residues long. V shed 0 bases and J shed 4 bases, with 10 bases lying between them. The CDR3 protein is CASSQDLGSGNTIYF. CDR3 nucleotides: TGTGCCAGCAGCCAAGACTTGGGGTCAGGAAACACCATATATTTT.

This clonotype was detected ten times or more. The chain joins TRBV12-3 or TRBV12-4 to TRBJ1-3; unclear D gene. V was clipped by 3 bases and J by 3 bases, with 12 bases between them. The CDR3 is 15 amino acids. The CDR3 coding sequence is TGTGCCAGCAGTTTGACGGTGGCGGGTGGAAACACCATATATTTT. Residues: CASSLTVAGGNTIYF.

The chain is built from TRBV28 and TRBJ2-5, with TRBD1 identical over 9 bases. The CDR3 is 12 amino acids. CDR1 is MDHEN, CDR2 SYDVKM, per germline. V was clipped by 4 bases and J by 8 bases; unmatched bases: 2. The chain's CDR3 is CASSWGQGTQYF. The CDR3 coding sequence is TGTGCCAGCAGTTGGGGACAGGGAACCCAGTACTTC.

The chain couples TRBV7-9 to TRBJ2-3; 10 nucleotides align to TRBD1. The CDR3 spans 12 residues. Germline CDR1 reads SEHNR; CDR2 reads FQNEAQ (reference sequence). V gave up 6 bases and J gave up 15 bases; unmatched junction bases: 9. Written as DNA, the CDR3 is TGTGCCAGCAGTGGACGAGGGACAGGGGAATATTTT. It is translated as CASSGRGTGEYF.

This clonotype was counted ten times or more. The chain couples TRBV9 to TRBJ2-4, with D perhaps being TRBD1 or TRBD2 (7 bases each). The CDR3 has 16 residues. V lost 3 bases and J 0 bases, leaving 13 bases between the germline ends. The V gene's germline CDR1 is SGDLS and CDR2 YYNGEE. CDR3: CASSGEGAGAKNIQYF. CDR3 coding DNA: TGTGCCAGCAGCGGGGAGGGGGCTGGAGCCAAAAACATTCAGTACTTC.

This clonotype was seen at least ten times. The chain links TRBV12-3 or TRBV12-4 to TRBJ1-5, with D unresolved. This CDR3 spans 14 amino acids. The V end was cut by 3 bases, the J end by 4 bases, with 10 bases between. The chain's CDR3 is CASSFQVGNQPQHF. CDR3 sequence (DNA): TGTGCCAGCAGTTTTCAGGTGGGGAATCAGCCCCAGCATTTT.

This clonotype was observed many times. The V and J genes are TRBV7-2 and TRBJ2-5; D call uncertain. The length of the CDR3 is 13 residues. Germline CDR1 SGHTA, CDR2 FQGNSA. The V and J ends lost 1 base and 5 bases respectively, with 8 bases between them. The CDR3 coding sequence is TGTGCCAGCAGCTTAGGGCTCCGGGAGACCCAGTACTTC. It is translated as CASSLGLRETQYF.

The chain recombines TRBV6-1 with TRBJ1-3; D unresolved. Germline V gene data show CDR1 as MNHNS and CDR2 as SASEGT. V was trimmed by 6 bases and J by 8 bases, leaving 14 bases between them. The CDR3 covers 13 residues. The CDR3 is CASSVDRRDTIYF. The CDR3 DNA sequence: TGTGCCAGCAGCGTGGACCGACGCGACACCATATATTTT.